The TCR beta chain under discussion was sequenced for a study of blood T cell repertoires in COVID-19. Background on the study: There were acute and convalescent COVID-19 samples, and they came from the United States, Italy and Spain.

Using immunoSEQ multiplex PCR, the repertoire was profiled, and TCRdb retains in-frame clones only, with some absent. The top ten clones hold more than 15% of a sample with some 130,000 clones, around four fifths of them seen once. The V segment lost 9 bases and the J segment 7 bases; nucleotides outside the gene matches: 16. The length of the CDR3 is 15 residues. In germline, CDR1 is MNHEY, CDR2 SMNVEV (reference sequence). Source material: peripheral blood. This receptor was identified in a man at least 80 years old with acute or convalescent COVID-19. The chain links TRBV27 to TRBJ2-5, with 8 bases aligning to TRBD1. The CDR3: CASKAGTGYPGTQYF. CDR3 sequence (DNA): TGTGCCAGTAAAGCCGGGACAGGCTATCCGGGGACCCAGTACTTC.